This T cell receptor beta chain was found in a study of shared clonotypes between healthy human individuals. Looking at the study overall: There were three CD4 naive, three CD4 memory, two CD8 naive and one CD8 memory plates per donor. Whole-study results and caveats: In contrast to clonotypes shared by all four donors, non-shared clonotypes had lower generation probabilities. A handful of donors held about 5% of naive CD4 clonotypes in common.

CDR3 length: 14 residues. V was pared by 0 bases and J by 8 bases, with 11 bases between. CDR1 is SGDLS and CDR2 is YYNGEE in the germline V gene. Per the authors' pipeline: With immunoSEQ giving junction-only sequences and no quality scores, filtering differed. Assay: immunoSEQ multiplex PCR; the TCRdb copy retains only in-frame clones and omits some. The DNA was the basis for D and trimming; V, J and clone size are from that table. The sample holds roughly 720,000 clones, roughly 88% seen once. A note on this clone: Its antigen is as yet unknown.

The chain is built from TRBV9 and TRBJ1-4, with D tentatively TRBD1 (6 bases). Sequences were obtained from memory CD8+ T cells from PBMCs. Subset indicated: CD45RO+ cells pooled with CCR7-negative TemRA cells. This receptor was obtained from a man aged 18 to 35 in good health. Some clones in this sample may be carry-over from other donors' samples. The CDR3 protein is CASSVGRGMEKLFF. In DNA, the CDR3 is TGTGCCAGCAGCGTAGGCAGGGGTATGGAAAAACTGTTTTTT.